The subject of this entry is one T cell receptor beta chain. The target antigen is unknown. Germline loops: CDR1 SGHTA, CDR2 FQGTGA. The CDR3 totals 16 residues. No DNA is given; TCRdb re-called the 5' RACE reads and lists each CDR3 protein once. Recorded here are some 280,000 distinct CDR3 sequences; the top ten clones represent about 0.4%. This sample stems from a study of T cells expressing NK-cell markers. The wider study: Sequencing covered eight donors, seven HCMV-seropositive and one seronegative. Study observations and caveats: Similarly, these clonotypes led the CD3+CD56-NKG2C+ fraction as well in a few donors. A handful of donors had dominant NKG2C+ clonotypes that comprised roughly 1.0-7.5% of their CD8+ T cells.

This chain uses TRBV7-3 with TRBJ2-3; absent DNA, TCRdb's TRBD2 call cannot be checked. The source of this sequence is a man between 18 and 35 years old in good health. Material for sequencing was blood T cells: a sorted CD56 or NKG2C T cell subset, CD4+ or CD8+ T cells, or bulk PBMC T cells (not recorded which). CDR3 loop: CASSLRPSGSADTQYF.